This T cell receptor beta chain originates from a study of blood T cell repertoires in COVID-19. Overall study: The origin of the acute and convalescent COVID-19 samples was the United States, Italy and Spain. PBMCs, B-cell-depleted T cells, or T cells provided the cDNA or gDNA that made up the material.

Germline assignment: CDR1 SNHLY and CDR2 FYNNEI. This CDR3 spans 15 amino acids. J gave up 0 bases and V 6 bases, and 2 bases lay outside the gene matches. Source study methods: Amplification with reference gene primers provided the estimates of nucleated cell counts. TCRdb's table, derived via immunoSEQ multiplex PCR, lists solely in-frame clones and lacks some. The V and J calls and clone size were taken over from that table, and D and trimming were inferred from the DNA. Among approximately 230,000 clones listed, around 82% were seen once. This TCR was recovered from an elderly woman with active or convalescent COVID-19. The sequenced material came from peripheral blood. The chain carries TRBV2 and TRBJ1-6; TRBD1 agrees at 7 bases. The CDR3 loop is CASSRDSSYNSPLHF. The CDR3 nucleotides are TGTGCCAGCAGCCGGGACAGCTCCTATAATTCACCCCTCCACTTT.